The entry below describes one T cell receptor beta chain. These data are taken from a study of blood T cell repertoires in COVID-19. Study at large: Both acute and convalescent COVID-19 samples were obtained from the United States, Italy and Spain.

Source study methods: The assay estimated nucleated cells by amplifying reference gene primers. TCRdb's copy holds only in-frame clones and misses some; the assay was immunoSEQ multiplex PCR. The V and J calls and clone size are taken from that table; D and trimming were inferred from the DNA. The sample records roughly 100,000 clones, approximately 88% being singletons. Sequencing input: peripheral blood. This sequence was found in a man aged 80 or over with acute or convalescent COVID-19.

CDR3 sequence: CASSSNPRGTGGEQYF. DNA for the CDR3: TGTGCCAGCTCATCTAACCCTCGAGGGACAGGGGGAGAGCAGTACTTC. V gene TRBV18 combines with J gene TRBJ2-7; 11 bases align to TRBD1. The CDR3 consists of 16 residues. Trimming at V came to 5 bases and at J to 7 bases, leaving 13 bases not matched to a gene. Germline loops: CDR1 KGHSH, CDR2 LQKENI.